The source of this T cell receptor (beta chain) is a study of molecular identifiers for immune sequencing clone quantification. Overall study context: Across replicate runs, RNA obtained from around 20,000 or 100,000 naive CD8 cells was divided into five, with four undergoing sequencing. Whole-study results and caveats: Beyond 20 RNA copies, clones held over 99% of effector molecules, compared with under 1% in naive cells. Clone sizes could be underestimated for highly expanded clones when identical TCR molecules share a barcode.

CD8+CD4-CCR7+CD45RA+ cells were sorted as naive CD8 T cells. A single record per CDR3 protein comes from TCRdb applying MiXCR to the PCR reads. The sample lists roughly 320,000 distinct CDR3 sequences, around 21% occurring once. Notes on this clonotype: The antigen is not known.

The CDR3 consists of 16 residues. CDR1 is MDHEN and CDR2 is SYDVKM in the germline V gene. Trimming took 4 bases from V and 1 from J, leaving 14 bases between them. The rearrangement uses TRBV28 and TRBJ1-5; D unresolved. This TCR was recovered from a human donor in good health. Some libraries in this study had Jurkat cell RNA spiked in. The sample comprised naive CD8+ T cells from blood, with Jurkat cell RNA spiked in. Subset defined: FACS-sorted CD8+CD4-CCR7+CD45RA+ naive T cells. Here the CDR3 reads CASSSVLGRSNQPQHF. In DNA, the CDR3 is TGTGCCAGCAGTTCCGTGTTGGGGAGAAGCAATCAGCCCCAGCATTTT.